Sequencing of this T cell receptor beta chain was carried out in a study of T cells in Graves' hyperthyroidism and ophthalmopathy. Across the whole study: Peripheral blood samples were taken at initial diagnosis, prior to any treatment.

As regards this clonotype: The antigen remains unidentified.

Germline trimming cut 2 bases from V and 6 bases from J; bases unmatched to any gene: 9. Germline V gives CDR1 SGDLS, CDR2 YYNGEE. The CDR3 sequence is 16 residues long. Among the patients, aged 18 to 65, hyperthyroidism was newly diagnosed and had lasted under 2 months. TCR beta CDR3 regions were amplified from RNA transcripts. The HTBI set primed first-round TCR CDR3 RT-PCR. MiXCR, applied by TCRdb to the multiplex PCR reads, yields one record per CDR3 protein. The sample shows roughly 500,000 distinct CDR3 sequences, approximately 13% of them seen only once. The study, taken as a whole, reports: Most thyroid-expanded clonotypes above 0.001 were also found in blood. The model identified upcoming ophthalmopathy a median roughly 6.5 months ahead of onset.

The V and J genes are TRBV9 and TRBJ2-3, with 10 bases that match TRBD2. Specimen: blood. This sequence was found in a woman under 40 with Graves' hyperthyroidism that later progressed to Graves' ophthalmopathy. CDR3 sequence (DNA): TGTGCCAGCAGCGTTTTTAGCGGGGGGTCTAGCGATACGCAGTATTTT. This encodes CASSVFSGGSSDTQYF.